The 18 T cell receptor beta chains below come from one sample, sequenced in a study of response to subunit inactivated influenza vaccine. One entry per CDR3 protein, called by TCRdb with MiXCR from the RT-PCR reads. The sample shows about 780,000 distinct CDR3 sequences, less than 20% of them seen only once. The sample was PBMCs from blood, taken 4 to 6 days after vaccination. Source of these receptors: a man over 45 who received an inactivated influenza vaccine.

This clonotype was detected a few times. The chain couples TRBV2 to TRBJ2-1; the match to TRBD1 covers 8 bases. This CDR3 is 15 amino acids long. V lost 3 bases and J lost 7; bases outside the gene matches: 8. Germline CDR1 and CDR2: SNHLY and FYNNEI. The CDR3 here is CASSDPGGYRNEQFF. CDR3 DNA: TGTGCCAGCAGTGACCCAGGGGGCTATAGGAATGAGCAGTTCTTC.

The V gene is TRBV5-1, the J gene TRBJ2-3, with 7 bases aligning to TRBD2. V was pared by 3 bases and J by 2 bases, with 9 bases of the junction left unmatched. CDR1 is SGHRS, CDR2 YFSETQ, per germline. The CDR3 runs to 16 residues. Here the CDR3 DNA reads TGCGCCAGCAGCTCCCAGGGCGGGAGCGTCACAGATACGCAGTATTTT. Encoded protein: CASSSQGGSVTDTQYF.

This clonotype was observed many times. The rearrangement joins TRBV6-2 or TRBV6-3 to TRBJ2-2; 7 positions match TRBD1. The CDR3 loop spans 13 amino acids. Germline trimming cut 6 bases from V and 5 bases from J; bases unmatched to any gene: 3. Per the germline V gene, CDR1 is MNHEY and CDR2 is SVGEGT. The CDR3 sequence: CASRDRVTGELFF. CDR3 nucleotide sequence: TGTGCCAGCAGAGACAGGGTAACCGGGGAGCTGTTTTTT.

This clonotype has at least ten counts. The V and J genes are TRBV20-1 and TRBJ2-5, with TRBD2 matching 10 bases. This CDR3 comprises 15 residues. The V and J ends lost 3 bases and 3 bases, in that order; junction bases with no gene match: 7. The germline gives CDR1 DFQATT, CDR2 SNEGSKA (reference sequence). The CDR3 protein is CSASGLAAAEETQYF. The CDR3 region has the DNA TGCAGTGCTAGTGGACTAGCGGCAGCCGAAGAGACCCAGTACTTC.

This clonotype has a count of ten or more. The chain employs TRBV12-3 or TRBV12-4 and TRBJ2-7, with 11 bases lining up with TRBD2. V was pared by 5 bases and J by 6 bases, with 9 bases of the junction left unmatched. The CDR3 runs to 15 residues. CDR3 region: CASSPIAGGPFEQYF. The DNA for the CDR3 is TGTGCCAGCAGTCCAATAGCGGGAGGGCCGTTCGAGCAGTACTTC.

The chain combines TRBV29-1 with TRBJ2-7, with TRBD1 as a possible D gene (5 bases). This CDR3 comprises 12 residues. Trimming took 4 bases from V and 0 from J, leaving 7 bases between them. CDR1 SQVTM and CDR2 ANQGSEA come from the germline V gene. The CDR3 nucleotides are TGCAGCGTTGGGGGCGACTCCTACGAGCAGTACTTC. Protein: CSVGGDSYEQYF.

This clonotype has only a few counts. V gene TRBV11-1 combines with J gene TRBJ1-2; perhaps TRBD1 as D (6 bases). CDR1 and CDR2 (germline): SGHAT, FQDESV (reference sequence). Deletions cut 3 bases from V and 4 bases from J, with 24 bases between. CDR3 length equals 18 residues. The CDR3 loop is CASSFIPGQRGTGYGYTF. The DNA for the CDR3 is TGTGCCAGCAGCTTTATCCCTGGACAGCGAGGGACGGGCTATGGCTACACCTTC.

In this sample, this clonotype turned up many times. J is TRBJ1-5 and V is TRBV12-3 or TRBV12-4; TRBD1 agrees at 8 bases. The CDR3 extends over 14 amino acids. Trimming cost V 6 bases and J 6 bases; bases outside gene matches: 7. The CDR3 reads CASRARGRGQPQHF. The DNA for the CDR3 is TGTGCCAGCAGGGCCAGGGGGCGCGGTCAGCCCCAGCATTTT.

The chain uses TRBV7-2 and TRBJ2-3; D is ambiguous. The V gene's germline CDR1 is SGHTA and CDR2 FQGNSA. This CDR3 comprises 16 residues. The V gene lost 1 base and the J gene lost 1 base, with 12 bases spanning the gap. CDR3 sequence (DNA): TGTGCCAGCAGCTTAGGGCTCGGCCAACGCACAGATACGCAGTATTTT. Amino acid sequence: CASSLGLGQRTDTQYF.

This clonotype was counted between two and nine times. The chain combines TRBV7-2 with TRBJ2-3; TRBD1 or TRBD2 may be the D gene (6 bases each). CDR1 is SGHTA, CDR2 FQGNSA, per germline. The CDR3 spans 16 residues. With 8 bases removed from V and 2 bases from J, the gap between germline ends came to 20 bases. The CDR3 coding sequence is TGTGCCAGCCGTCGAGATGGGGGGCCGATCACAGATACGCAGTATTTT. The encoded protein is CASRRDGGPITDTQYF.

This clonotype was observed many times. The CDR3 protein is CASSSTGLGTDTQYF. As DNA, the CDR3 is TGTGCCAGCAGCTCGACAGGGTTGGGGACAGATACGCAGTATTTT. The rearrangement uses TRBV7-9 and TRBJ2-3, with TRBD1 matching over 7 bases. CDR3 length: 15 residues. The germline CDR1 and CDR2 sequences are SEHNR and FQNEAQ (reference sequence). V trimming: 4 bases; J trimming: 3 bases; junction bases outside the gene matches: 7.

This chain joins TRBV20-1 and TRBJ1-6; D is possibly TRBD1 (5 bases). V shed 0 bases and J shed 6 bases, with 9 bases lying between them. The CDR3 is 14 residues long. Germline CDR1 DFQATT, CDR2 SNEGSKA (reference sequence). As DNA, the CDR3 is TGCAGTGCTAGAGATCCAGGGTCTAATTCACCCCTCCACTTT. It translates to CSARDPGSNSPLHF.

V is TRBV20-1 and J is TRBJ2-2; the match to TRBD1 covers 9 bases. The CDR3 covers 16 residues. With 2 bases clipped from V and 2 bases from J, the junction kept 6 bases outside the gene matches. Germline loops: CDR1 DFQATT, CDR2 SNEGSKA (reference sequence). In nucleotides, the CDR3 is TGCAGTGCTAGAAACCCGGGACAGGGAAACACCGGGGAGCTGTTTTTT. Protein sequence: CSARNPGQGNTGELFF.

The rearrangement uses TRBV5-1 and TRBJ2-1; 7 bases line up with TRBD1. The CDR3 has 15 residues. Germline lookup yields CDR1 SGHRS and CDR2 YFSETQ. The J segment lost 12 bases and the V segment lost 0 bases, leaving 12 bases of the junction unmatched. CDR3 loop: CASSLEGQWLEVQFF. CDR3 DNA sequence: TGCGCCAGCAGCTTGGAGGGACAGTGGCTTGAAGTGCAGTTCTTC.

V is TRBV20-1 and J is TRBJ2-1; 9 bases fit TRBD2. CDR3 length equals 12 residues. Germline CDR1 DFQATT, CDR2 SNEGSKA (reference sequence). V lost 0 bases and J lost 14; bases outside the gene matches: 5. The CDR3 spells CSARDRAGGEFF. CDR3 DNA: TGCAGTGCTAGAGATCGGGCGGGAGGGGAGTTCTTC.

The chain couples TRBV7-6 to TRBJ1-1, with TRBD1 matching over 7 bases. The CDR3 is made up of 14 amino acids. Losses at the gene ends were 4 bases for V and 4 bases for J; bases not matched to a gene: 6. Germline CDR1 SGHVS, CDR2 FNYEAQ. The CDR3 DNA sequence: TGTGCCAGCAGCTCAGCAGGGGGTATCACTGAAGCTTTCTTT. This gives the protein CASSSAGGITEAFF.

This clonotype was detected a few times. The J gene is TRBJ2-5, the V gene TRBV25-1, with a tentative D call TRBD1 (6 bases). With 4 bases removed from V and 4 bases from J, the gap between germline ends came to 13 bases. The CDR3 runs to 14 residues. CDR1 and CDR2 (germline): MGHDK, SYGVNS. CDR3 in amino acids: CASSGQQGRETQYF. In DNA, the CDR3 is TGTGCCAGCAGTGGTCAACAGGGAAGAGAGACCCAGTACTTC.

The CDR3: CASSYQGRVEQYF. The CDR3 DNA reads as TGTGCCAGCAGTTACCAAGGGAGGGTCGAGCAGTACTTC. The chain links TRBV6-6 to TRBJ2-7; 7 nucleotides align to TRBD2. V lost 2 bases and J lost 6; bases outside the gene matches: 4. The CDR3 extends over 13 amino acids. Germline V gives CDR1 MNHNY, CDR2 SVGAGI (reference sequence).